This T cell receptor beta chain was obtained from a study of human T cells and chemical hapten exposure. As for the study in general: Across samples, TCR yields varied, mostly owing to small differences in pooled library volumes.

This clonotype was recorded at least ten times. Time point defined: patch test 2, 6 weeks after DPC sensitization. The treatment is: therapeutic diphenylcyclopropenone sensitization with weekly scalp DPC. Donors, patients with alopecia ranging from 18 to 70 years old and judged suitable for DPC, provided samples. Unfractionated whole blood served as the source for total RNA extraction. Germline CDR1 SEHNR, CDR2 FQNEAQ (reference sequence). The CDR3 is 15 residues long. Losses at the gene ends were 4 bases for V and 5 bases for J; bases not matched to a gene: 4. MiXCR was run by TCRdb on the RACE reads, yielding one entry per CDR3 protein. Found here are 100,000 or so distinct CDR3 sequences, about a tenth of them singletons; the top ten hold just over 2%.

This receptor was identified in a woman between 35 and 50 years old with alopecia areata. Some clones in this sample may be carry-over from other donors' samples. The source material was whole blood, sampled in connection with sensitization to the hapten diphenylcyclopropenone (DPC). The rearrangement joins TRBV7-9 to TRBJ2-2; 10 bases match TRBD2. The DNA of the CDR3 is TGTGCCAGCAGCTCTAGCGGGAGCGGGACCGGGGAGCTGTTTTTT. It encodes CASSSSGSGTGELFF.